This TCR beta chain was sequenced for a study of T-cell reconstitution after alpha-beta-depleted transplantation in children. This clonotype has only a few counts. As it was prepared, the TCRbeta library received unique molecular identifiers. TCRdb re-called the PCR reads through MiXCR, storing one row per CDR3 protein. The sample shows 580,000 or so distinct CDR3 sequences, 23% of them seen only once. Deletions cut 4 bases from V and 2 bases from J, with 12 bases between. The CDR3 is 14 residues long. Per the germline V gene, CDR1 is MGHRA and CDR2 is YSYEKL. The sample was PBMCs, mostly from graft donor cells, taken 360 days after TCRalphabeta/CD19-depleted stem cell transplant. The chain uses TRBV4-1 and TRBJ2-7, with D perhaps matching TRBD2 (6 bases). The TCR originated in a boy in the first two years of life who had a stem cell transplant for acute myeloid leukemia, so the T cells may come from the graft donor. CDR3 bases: TGCGCCAGCAGCCGACTAGAGGGCGCCTACGAGCAGTACGTC. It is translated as CASSRLEGAYEQYV.